One sample yielded the 19 T cell receptor beta chains listed below, sequenced in a study of Ad26.COV2.S vaccination and SARS-CoV-2 variants. The treatment denotes: 15 to 20 received Ad26.COV2.S at low or high dose, single or two shots; 5 received placebo; per-sample allocation not given. Each sample was drawn 63 days after the first injection (of vaccine or placebo). Some clones are missing from TCRdb's copy, which holds only in-frame ones; the method was immunoSEQ multiplex PCR. The repertoire holds about 440,000 clones, about nine tenths seen once, with about 4.1% in the top ten. Source: peripheral blood, taken in a trial of Ad26.COV2.S vaccine versus placebo. The receptors were gathered from a person aged 18-65 years who received the Ad26.COV2.S COVID-19 vaccine or a placebo.

The V gene is TRBV10-3, the J gene TRBJ2-3; D not certain. The germline CDR1 and CDR2 sequences are ENHRY and SYGVKD. V lost 3 bases to trimming and J lost 0 bases, with 16 bases between them. The CDR3 runs 17 residues. The CDR3 loop reads CAISDPKVGFSTDTQYF. CDR3 DNA: TGTGCCATCAGTGACCCTAAGGTAGGGTTTAGCACAGATACGCAGTATTTT.

V gene TRBV19 combines with J gene TRBJ2-7, with D perhaps TRBD1 (5 bases). Germline CDR1 LNHDA, CDR2 SQIVND (reference sequence). Trimming stripped 4 bases from V and 3 bases from J, with 13 bases between. The length of the CDR3 is 14 residues. CDR3 region: CASSTPGRNYEQYF. The DNA of the CDR3 is TGTGCCAGTAGTACGCCAGGGCGAAACTACGAGCAGTACTTC. Drawing the rest from reference TRBV19 and TRBJ2-7, the complete variable domain is DGGITQSPKYLFRKEGQNVTLSCEQNLNHDAMYWYRQDPGQGLRLIYYSQIVNDFQKGDIAEGYSVSREKKESFPLTVTSAQKNPTAFYLCASSTPGRNYEQYFGPGTRLTVT.

J is TRBJ2-4 and V is TRBV20-1; D is unresolved. The CDR3 is 15 residues long. Trimming shortened V by 3 bases and J by 6 bases, and 18 bases separated the two germline ends. The germline V gene has CDR1 DFQATT and CDR2 SNEGSKA (reference sequence). CDR3 in DNA: TGCAGTGCTAGTGGAGACCCTCGGAATGGAAACATTCAGTACTTC. Amino acid sequence: CSASGDPRNGNIQYF.

The chain uses TRBV24-1 and TRBJ2-2; 7 nucleotides line up with TRBD2. Germline CDR1 is KGHDR and CDR2 is SFDVKD. V shed 4 bases, J shed 7 bases, and the junction held 14 bases outside the gene matches. The CDR3 runs 17 residues. The CDR3 spells CATSDPTRGGVNGELFF. CDR3 nucleotides: TGTGCCACCAGTGACCCAACCCGCGGGGGAGTTAACGGGGAGCTGTTTTTT.

This clone was seen just once. The chain has TRBV4-2 and TRBJ2-7; TRBD1 might be the D (5 bases). Trimming stripped 0 bases from V and 1 base from J, with 13 bases between. The germline CDR1 and CDR2 sequences are LGHNA and YNFKEQ. CDR3 length equals 16 residues. CDR3: CASSQDSRGVSYEQYF. The DNA of the CDR3 is TGTGCCAGCAGCCAAGACTCAAGGGGTGTATCCTACGAGCAGTACTTC.

The chain uses TRBV5-1 and TRBJ1-2, with TRBD1 identical over 8 bases. V lost 3 bases, J lost 2 bases, and 3 bases stayed unmatched. This CDR3 spans 14 amino acids. The germline V gene encodes CDR1 SGHRS and CDR2 YFSETQ. CDR3 nucleotide sequence: TGCGCCAGCAGCTCCAGACAGGGGAACTATGGCTACACCTTC. It specifies CASSSRQGNYGYTF.

As regards this clone: It may be a read error: a sequence one base away is much more abundant. This chain uses TRBV6-5 with TRBJ1-5; D is possibly TRBD1 (6 bases). The CDR3 consists of 12 residues. Trimming removed 8 bases at V and 3 bases at J, with 8 bases between. The V gene's germline CDR1 is MNHEY and CDR2 SVGAGI. DNA for the CDR3: TGTGCCAGCCGGACAGCCAATCAGCCCCAGCATTTT. Translated: CASRTANQPQHF.

This chain uses TRBV28 with TRBJ2-7, with 7 bases fitting TRBD1. Germline V gene lookup returns CDR1 MDHEN and CDR2 SYDVKM. This CDR3 is 13 amino acids long. J gave up 0 bases and V 6 bases, and 2 bases lay outside the gene matches. The CDR3 is CASRGTDSYEQYF. CDR3 DNA: TGTGCCAGCAGGGGGACAGACTCCTACGAGCAGTACTTC.

V usage is TRBV10-3 and J usage is TRBJ1-1; the D is unclear. CDR1 is ENHRY, CDR2 SYGVKD, per germline. This CDR3 is 14 amino acids long. The V and J ends lost 4 bases and 4 bases respectively, with 13 bases between them. CDR3 sequence reads: CAISGQSSPTEAFF. DNA for the CDR3: TGTGCCATCAGTGGACAATCAAGCCCCACTGAAGCTTTCTTT.

This sequence joins TRBV9 and TRBJ1-6; D possibly corresponds to TRBD1 (6 bases). Trimming took off 0 bases at V and 7 bases at J, with 11 bases between the two ends. CDR1 and CDR2 (germline): SGDLS, YYNGEE. The CDR3 has 15 residues. The CDR3 is CASSVEPGGNSPLHF. CDR3 sequence (DNA): TGTGCCAGCAGCGTAGAGCCCGGGGGCAATTCACCCCTCCACTTT.

The chain recombines TRBV28 with TRBJ2-4; TRBD1 matches at 11 bases. The V gene's germline CDR1 is MDHEN and CDR2 SYDVKM. Trimming cost V 4 bases and J 10 bases; bases outside gene matches: 6. There are 14 residues in the CDR3. The CDR3: CASSSGQGAEIQYF. CDR3 in DNA: TGTGCCAGCAGTTCCGGACAGGGGGCTGAAATTCAGTACTTC.

The chain couples TRBV19 to TRBJ2-7; D is undetermined. Per germline, CDR1 LNHDA and CDR2 SQIVND (reference sequence). The CDR3 runs to 14 residues. Trimming shortened V by 2 bases and J by 0 bases, and 8 bases separated the two germline ends. The CDR3 bases are TGTGCCAGTAGTATAACGGAAGGCTCCTACGAGCAGTACTTC. Amino acid sequence: CASSITEGSYEQYF.

The V gene is TRBV19, the J gene TRBJ2-3, with D possibly TRBD1 on 5 matching bases. The CDR3 is made up of 15 amino acids. The ends were cut back, 5 bases at V and 3 bases at J, with 15 bases in the middle. The V gene's germline CDR1 is LNHDA and CDR2 SQIVND (reference sequence). The CDR3 reads CASSHADKWTDTQYF. The CDR3 DNA reads as TGTGCCAGTAGTCACGCGGACAAGTGGACAGATACGCAGTATTTT.

V usage is TRBV7-5 and J usage is TRBJ2-7. TRBV7-5 is termed a pseudogene. This CDR3 comprises 15 residues. CDR3 residues: CARSLGLNLGYEQYF. CDR3 in DNA: TGTGCCAGAAGCTTAGGTCTAAACCTGGGCTACGAGCAGTACTTC.

The chain employs TRBV5-1 and TRBJ2-7; a weak D match, TRBD2 (5 bases). Germline V gene data show CDR1 as SGHRS and CDR2 as YFSETQ. The CDR3 extends over 13 amino acids. Trimming took off 4 bases at V and 3 bases at J, with 11 bases between the two ends. This chain's CDR3 is CASSGLASYEQYF. The CDR3 DNA sequence: TGCGCCAGCAGCGGCCTAGCAAGCTACGAGCAGTACTTC.

This clone was counted only a few times. V and J are TRBV28 and TRBJ1-5; 8 nucleotides line up with TRBD1. CDR3 size: 15 residues. Germline V gene lookup returns CDR1 MDHEN and CDR2 SYDVKM. The V gene end was trimmed by 10 bases and the J gene end by 6 bases; junction bases not matched to a gene: 14. The CDR3 loop is CATATSGQGGQPQHF. The CDR3 bases are TGTGCCACCGCGACCTCAGGACAGGGTGGTCAGCCCCAGCATTTT.

The CDR3 is CASRIVSNTEAFF. The CDR3 region has the DNA TGTGCCAGCAGGATCGTCTCGAACACTGAAGCTTTCTTT. This rearrangement joins TRBV6-5 to TRBJ1-1; no definite D call. The CDR3 has 13 residues. Germline V gene lookup returns CDR1 MNHEY and CDR2 SVGAGI. Between the trimmed V and J ends, which lost 6 bases and 1 base, there was a span of 9 bases.

This rearrangement joins TRBV15 to TRBJ2-7, with D uncertain. The CDR3 is 14 residues long. V lost 2 bases and J 3 bases, leaving 11 bases between the germline ends. From germline, CDR1 is LNHNV and CDR2 YYDKDF (reference sequence). CDR3 loop: CATSRPDRSYEQYF. DNA for the CDR3: TGTGCCACCAGCAGACCTGACCGAAGCTACGAGCAGTACTTC.

The chain uses TRBV28 and TRBJ2-5, with TRBD1 matching 11 bases. CDR3 length: 15 amino acids. J was trimmed by 4 bases and V by 5 bases; bases with no gene match: 6. Germline CDR1 is MDHEN and CDR2 is SYDVKM. The CDR3 sequence: CASSDRDRGIETQYF. CDR3 bases: TGTGCCAGCAGTGACCGGGACAGGGGGATAGAGACCCAGTACTTC.